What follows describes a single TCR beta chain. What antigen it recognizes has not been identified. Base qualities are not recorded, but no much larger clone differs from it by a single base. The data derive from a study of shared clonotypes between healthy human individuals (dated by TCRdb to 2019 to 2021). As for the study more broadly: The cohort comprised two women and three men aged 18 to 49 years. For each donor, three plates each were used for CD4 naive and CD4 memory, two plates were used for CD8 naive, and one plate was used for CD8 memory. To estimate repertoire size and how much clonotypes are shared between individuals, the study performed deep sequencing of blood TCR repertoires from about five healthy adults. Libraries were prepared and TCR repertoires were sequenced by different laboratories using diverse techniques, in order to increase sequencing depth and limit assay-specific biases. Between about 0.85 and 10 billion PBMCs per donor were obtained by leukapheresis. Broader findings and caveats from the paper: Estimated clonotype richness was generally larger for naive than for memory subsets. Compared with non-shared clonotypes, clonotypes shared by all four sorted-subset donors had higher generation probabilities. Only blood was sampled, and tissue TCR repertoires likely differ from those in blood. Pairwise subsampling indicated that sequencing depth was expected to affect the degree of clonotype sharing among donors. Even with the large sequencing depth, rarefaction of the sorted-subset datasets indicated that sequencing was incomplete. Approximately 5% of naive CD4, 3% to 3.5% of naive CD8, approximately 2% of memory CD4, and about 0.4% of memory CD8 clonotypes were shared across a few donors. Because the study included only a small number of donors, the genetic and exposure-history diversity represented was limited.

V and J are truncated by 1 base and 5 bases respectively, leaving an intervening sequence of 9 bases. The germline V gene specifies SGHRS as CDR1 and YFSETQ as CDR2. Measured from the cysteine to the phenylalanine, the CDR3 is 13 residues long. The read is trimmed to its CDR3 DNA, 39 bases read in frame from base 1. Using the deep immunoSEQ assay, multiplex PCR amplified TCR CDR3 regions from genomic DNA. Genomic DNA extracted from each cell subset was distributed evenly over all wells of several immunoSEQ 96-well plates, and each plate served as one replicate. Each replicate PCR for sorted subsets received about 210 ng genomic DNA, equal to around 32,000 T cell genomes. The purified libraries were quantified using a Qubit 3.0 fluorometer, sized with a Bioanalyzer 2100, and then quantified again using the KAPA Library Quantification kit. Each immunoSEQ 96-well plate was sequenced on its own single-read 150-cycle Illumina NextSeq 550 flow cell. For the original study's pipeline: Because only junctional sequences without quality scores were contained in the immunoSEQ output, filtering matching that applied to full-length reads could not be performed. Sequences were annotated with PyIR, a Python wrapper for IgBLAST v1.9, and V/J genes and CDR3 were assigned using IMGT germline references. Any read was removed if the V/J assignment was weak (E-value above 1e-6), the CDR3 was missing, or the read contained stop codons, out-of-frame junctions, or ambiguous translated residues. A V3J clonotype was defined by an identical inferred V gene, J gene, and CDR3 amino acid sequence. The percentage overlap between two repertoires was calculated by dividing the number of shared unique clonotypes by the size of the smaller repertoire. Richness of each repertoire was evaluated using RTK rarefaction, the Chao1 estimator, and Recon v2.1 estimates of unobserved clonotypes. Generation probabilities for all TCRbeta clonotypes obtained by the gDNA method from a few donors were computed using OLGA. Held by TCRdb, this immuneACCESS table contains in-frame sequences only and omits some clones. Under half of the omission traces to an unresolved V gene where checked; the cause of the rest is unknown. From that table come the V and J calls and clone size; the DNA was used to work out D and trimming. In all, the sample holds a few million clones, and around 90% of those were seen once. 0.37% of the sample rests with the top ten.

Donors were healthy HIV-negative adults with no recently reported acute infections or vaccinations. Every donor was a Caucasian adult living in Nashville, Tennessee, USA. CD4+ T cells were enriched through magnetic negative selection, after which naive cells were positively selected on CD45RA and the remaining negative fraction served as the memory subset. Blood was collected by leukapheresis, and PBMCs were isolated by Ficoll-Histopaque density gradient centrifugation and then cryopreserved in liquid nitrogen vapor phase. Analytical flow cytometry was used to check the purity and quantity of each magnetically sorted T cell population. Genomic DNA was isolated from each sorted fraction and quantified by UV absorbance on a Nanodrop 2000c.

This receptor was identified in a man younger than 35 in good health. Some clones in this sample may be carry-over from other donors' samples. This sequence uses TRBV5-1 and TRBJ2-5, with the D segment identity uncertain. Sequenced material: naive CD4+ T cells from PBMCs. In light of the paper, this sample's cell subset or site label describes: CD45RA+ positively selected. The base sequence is TGCGCCAGCAGCTTGCATCTGGGGGAGACCCAGTACTTC. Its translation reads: CASSLHLGETQYF.